This TCR beta chain was recovered during a study of T cell responses to AZD1222 COVID-19 vaccine. Overall study findings and caveats: Spike-specific TCR breadth and depth were elevated following two AZD1222 doses. Dominant CD4 TCR responses targeted spike regions 160-218 and 743-854. Donors were largely white British and mainly female; clonal diversity was possibly underestimated.

Between the trimmed V and J ends, which lost 2 bases and 1 base, there was a span of 16 bases. Germline V lookup: CDR1 SEHNR, CDR2 FQNEAQ (reference sequence). CDR3 length: 17 residues. This clone was counted between two and nine times. What it binds is not known. Libraries were prepared by immunoSEQ multiplex PCR; TCRdb keeps only in-frame clonotypes and omits some of them. The table shows roughly 140,000 clones, with roughly 92% occurring only once. Sequencing was performed on peripheral blood, taken 28 days after the second AZD1222 dose. This receptor was identified in an adult who received the AZD1222 COVID-19 vaccine. The chain has TRBV7-9 and TRBJ2-3, with D tentatively TRBD1 or TRBD2 (5 bases each). CDR3 in DNA: TGTGCCAGCAGCTTAAGGTCGGGGCTGGCTCGCACAGATACGCAGTATTTT. Its protein product is CASSLRSGLARTDTQYF.